One TCR beta chain is described in this entry. This sample is part of a study of T cells after yellow fever vaccination. This CDR3 is built from 16 residues. The ends lost 1 base at V and 8 bases at J; junction bases unmatched: 11. Germline assignment: CDR1 SGHTA and CDR2 FQGNSA. Template switching by 5'RACE produced TCR cDNA, adding a universal primer site and UMIs. TCRdb re-analysed the 5' RACE reads in MiXCR, keeping a single row per CDR3 protein. The sample holds some 320,000 distinct CDR3 sequences; roughly a tenth are singletons and the top ten take approximately 3.3%. This TCR came from a man between 18 and 35 years old who received the YFV17D yellow fever vaccine. V usage is TRBV7-2 and J usage is TRBJ2-1; 7 nucleotides match TRBD2. Sequenced material: CD4+ T cells sorted from PBMCs, taken 45 days after the yellow fever booster vaccination. The CDR3 here is CASSLEAGTLGYEQFF. Here the CDR3 DNA reads TGTGCCAGCAGCTTAGAAGCGGGAACCCTTGGGTATGAGCAGTTCTTC.